The 2 T cell receptor beta chains below come from one sample, sequenced in a study of sequential checkpoint blockade in melanoma. Treatment reported: randomized to nivolumab then ipilimumab (arm A) or the reverse (arm B). Sequencing was performed with immunoSEQ multiplex PCR; in TCRdb, only in-frame clones are kept and a portion is missing. The repertoire holds 26,000 or so clones, about 88% seen once, with 14% in the top ten. This specimen consisted of CD8+ T cells sorted from blood (inferred from file names), obtained from a patient given nivolumab and ipilimumab in sequence. These receptors originate from a human donor with melanoma.

A few counts support this clone. V is TRBV5-5 and J is TRBJ2-5; 12 bases line up with TRBD1. J lost 5 bases, V lost 0 bases, and 5 bases had no gene match. CDR1 is SGHKS, CDR2 YYEKEE, per germline (reference sequence). The CDR3 loop spans 16 amino acids. The CDR3 DNA reads TGTGCCAGCAGCTTGGGGGACAGGGGGCTTGCGGAGACCCAGTACTTC. It encodes CASSLGDRGLAETQYF.

The genes are TRBV4-1 and TRBJ2-5; possible D gene TRBD1, 5 bases. V lost 5 bases, J lost 5 bases, and 12 bases lay in between. Germline loops: CDR1 MGHRA, CDR2 YSYEKL. The length of the CDR3 is 13 residues. The CDR3 DNA sequence: TGCGCCAGCAGCGAAAGGGGCTCGGAGACCCAGTACTTC. Translation gives CASSERGSETQYF.